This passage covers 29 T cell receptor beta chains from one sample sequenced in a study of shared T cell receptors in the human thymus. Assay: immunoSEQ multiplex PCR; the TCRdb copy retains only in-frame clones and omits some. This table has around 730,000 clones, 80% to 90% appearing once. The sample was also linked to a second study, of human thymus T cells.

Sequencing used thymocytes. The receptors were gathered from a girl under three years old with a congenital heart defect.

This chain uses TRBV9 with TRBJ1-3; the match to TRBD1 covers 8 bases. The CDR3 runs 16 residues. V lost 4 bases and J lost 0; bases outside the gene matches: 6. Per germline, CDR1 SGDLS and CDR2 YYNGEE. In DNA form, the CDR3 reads TGTGCCAGCAGCCCCCGACAGGGGAGCTCTGGAAACACCATATATTTT. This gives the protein CASSPRQGSSGNTIYF.

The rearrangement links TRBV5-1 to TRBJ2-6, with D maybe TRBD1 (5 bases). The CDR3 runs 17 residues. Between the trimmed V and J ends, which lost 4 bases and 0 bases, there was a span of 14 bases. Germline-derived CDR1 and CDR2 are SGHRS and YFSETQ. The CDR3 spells CASSPPRQFSGANVLTF. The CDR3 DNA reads TGCGCCAGCAGCCCCCCGAGACAGTTCTCTGGGGCCAACGTCCTGACTTTC.

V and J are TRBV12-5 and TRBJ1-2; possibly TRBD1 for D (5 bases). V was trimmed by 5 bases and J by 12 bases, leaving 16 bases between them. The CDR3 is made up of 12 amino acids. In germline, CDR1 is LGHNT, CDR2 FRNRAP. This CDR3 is CASGPSVGDHTF. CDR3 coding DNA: TGTGCTAGTGGTCCCTCAGTAGGGGATCACACCTTC.

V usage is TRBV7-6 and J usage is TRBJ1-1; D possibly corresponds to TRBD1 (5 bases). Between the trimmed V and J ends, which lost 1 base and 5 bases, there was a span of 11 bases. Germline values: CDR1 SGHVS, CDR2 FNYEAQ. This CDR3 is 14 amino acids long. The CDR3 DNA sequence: TGTGCCAGCAGCTTAGGGCAGGGTTTAACTGAAGCTTTCTTT. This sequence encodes CASSLGQGLTEAFF.

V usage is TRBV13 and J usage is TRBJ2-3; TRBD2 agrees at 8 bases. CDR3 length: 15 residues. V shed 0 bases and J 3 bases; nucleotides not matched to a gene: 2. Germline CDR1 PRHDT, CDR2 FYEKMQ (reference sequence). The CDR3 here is CASSLGRGVTDTQYF. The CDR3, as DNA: TGTGCCAGCAGCTTAGGGCGGGGGGTAACAGATACGCAGTATTTT.

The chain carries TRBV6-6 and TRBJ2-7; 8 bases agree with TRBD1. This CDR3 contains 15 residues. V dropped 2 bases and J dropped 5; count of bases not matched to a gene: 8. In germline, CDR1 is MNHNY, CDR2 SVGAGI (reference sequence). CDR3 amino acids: CASSYIRTGLDEQYF. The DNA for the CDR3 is TGTGCCAGCAGTTACATTCGGACAGGGTTGGACGAGCAGTACTTC.

CDR3: CASSLSAADWTRNTEAFF. For the CDR3, the DNA is TGTGCCAGCAGTTTATCCGCGGCAGATTGGACTAGGAACACTGAAGCTTTCTTT. This chain uses TRBV27 with TRBJ1-1, with D hard to call. V dropped 0 bases and J dropped 1 base, with 18 bases sitting between them. The CDR3 contains 18 residues. CDR1 is MNHEY, CDR2 SMNVEV, per germline (reference sequence).

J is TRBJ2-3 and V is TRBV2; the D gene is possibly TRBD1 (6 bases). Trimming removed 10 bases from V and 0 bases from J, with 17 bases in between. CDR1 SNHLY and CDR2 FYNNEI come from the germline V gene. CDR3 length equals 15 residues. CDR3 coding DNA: TGTGCCACCTCAGGGTCAGGGGTCAGCACAGATACGCAGTATTTT. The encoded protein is CATSGSGVSTDTQYF. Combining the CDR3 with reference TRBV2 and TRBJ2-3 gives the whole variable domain EPEVTQTPSHQVTQMGQEVILRCVPISNHLYFYWYRQILGQKVEFLVSFYNNEISEKSEIFDDQFSVERPDGSNFTLKIRSTKLEDSAMYFCATSGSGVSTDTQYFGPGTRLTVL.

The CDR3 DNA reads as TGTGCCAGCAGTGACGAGTATTCGGGAGACCCTGAACTTTATGGCTACACCTTC. This encodes CASSDEYSGDPELYGYTF. The gene calls are TRBV6-4 and TRBJ1-2; D unresolved. V lost 2 bases and J 5 bases, leaving 24 bases between the germline ends. The CDR3 loop spans 18 amino acids. In germline, CDR1 is MRHNA, CDR2 SNTAGT.

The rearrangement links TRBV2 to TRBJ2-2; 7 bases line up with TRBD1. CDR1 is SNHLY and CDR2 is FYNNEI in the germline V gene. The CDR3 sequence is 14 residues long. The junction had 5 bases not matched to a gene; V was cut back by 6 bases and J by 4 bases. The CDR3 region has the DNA TGTGCCAGCAGACTCGGGACAGCCACCGGGGAGCTGTTTTTT. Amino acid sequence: CASRLGTATGELFF.

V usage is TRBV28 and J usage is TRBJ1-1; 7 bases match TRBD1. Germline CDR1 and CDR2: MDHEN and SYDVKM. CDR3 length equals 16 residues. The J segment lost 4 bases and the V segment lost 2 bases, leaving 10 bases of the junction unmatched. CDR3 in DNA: TGTGCCAGCAGTTTACCTTTACAGGGGCGGCTCACTGAAGCTTTCTTT. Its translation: CASSLPLQGRLTEAFF.

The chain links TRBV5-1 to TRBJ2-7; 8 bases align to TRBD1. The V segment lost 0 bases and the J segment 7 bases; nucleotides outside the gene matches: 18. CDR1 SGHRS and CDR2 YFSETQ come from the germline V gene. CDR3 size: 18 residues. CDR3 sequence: CASSLAGDRGRYVREQYF. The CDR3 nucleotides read TGCGCCAGCAGCTTGGCTGGTGACAGGGGCCGTTATGTTAGGGAGCAGTACTTC.

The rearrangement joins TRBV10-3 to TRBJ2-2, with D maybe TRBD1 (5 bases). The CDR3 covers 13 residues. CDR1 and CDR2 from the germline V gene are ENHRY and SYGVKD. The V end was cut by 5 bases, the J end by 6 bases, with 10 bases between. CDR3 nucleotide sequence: TGTGCCATCAGTCAGGGCGTCGCCGGGGAGCTGTTTTTT. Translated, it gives CAISQGVAGELFF.

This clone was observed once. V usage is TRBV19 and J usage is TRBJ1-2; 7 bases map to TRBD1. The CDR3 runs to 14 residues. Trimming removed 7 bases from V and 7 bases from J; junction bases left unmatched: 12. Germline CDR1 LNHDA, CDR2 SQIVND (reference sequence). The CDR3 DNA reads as TGTGCCAGTAAACAAAAGGGGGCTCGGGGTGGCTACACCTTC. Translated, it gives CASKQKGARGGYTF.

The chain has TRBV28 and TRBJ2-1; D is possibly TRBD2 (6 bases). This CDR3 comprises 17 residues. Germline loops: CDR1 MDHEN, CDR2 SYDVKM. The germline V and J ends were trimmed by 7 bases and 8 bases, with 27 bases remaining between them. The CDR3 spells CASNLIAGSSIGDEQFF. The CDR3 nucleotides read TGTGCCAGCAACTTAATTGCGGGAAGCTCGATTGGGGATGAGCAGTTCTTC. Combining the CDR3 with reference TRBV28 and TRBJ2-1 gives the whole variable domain DVKVTQSSRYLVKRTGEKVFLECVQDMDHENMFWYRQDPGLGLRLIYFSYDVKMKEKGDIPEGYSVSREKKERFSLILESASTNQTSMYLCASNLIAGSSIGDEQFFGPGTRLTVL.

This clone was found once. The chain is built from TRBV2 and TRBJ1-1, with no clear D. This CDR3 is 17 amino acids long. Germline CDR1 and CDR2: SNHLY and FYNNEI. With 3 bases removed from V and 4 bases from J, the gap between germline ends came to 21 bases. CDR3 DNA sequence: TGTGCCAGCAGTGATTTACAGCCGAGAAGTAAACCCACTGAAGCTTTCTTT. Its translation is CASSDLQPRSKPTEAFF.

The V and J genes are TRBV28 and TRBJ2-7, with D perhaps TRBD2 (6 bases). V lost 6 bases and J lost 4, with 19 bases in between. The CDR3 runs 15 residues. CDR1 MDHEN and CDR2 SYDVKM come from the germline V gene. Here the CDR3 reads CASRPPAGQEYEQYF. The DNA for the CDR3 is TGTGCCAGCAGACCACCGGCGGGGCAGGAATACGAGCAGTACTTC. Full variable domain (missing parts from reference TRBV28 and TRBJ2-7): DVKVTQSSRYLVKRTGEKVFLECVQDMDHENMFWYRQDPGLGLRLIYFSYDVKMKEKGDIPEGYSVSREKKERFSLILESASTNQTSMYLCASRPPAGQEYEQYFGPGTRLTVT.

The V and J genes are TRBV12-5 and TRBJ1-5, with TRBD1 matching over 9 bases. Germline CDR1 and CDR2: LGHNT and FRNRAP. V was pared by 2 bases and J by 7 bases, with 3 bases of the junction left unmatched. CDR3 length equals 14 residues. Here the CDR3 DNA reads TGTGCTAGTGGTTTGCCGGGGACAGGGCAGCCCCAGCATTTT. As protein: CASGLPGTGQPQHF.

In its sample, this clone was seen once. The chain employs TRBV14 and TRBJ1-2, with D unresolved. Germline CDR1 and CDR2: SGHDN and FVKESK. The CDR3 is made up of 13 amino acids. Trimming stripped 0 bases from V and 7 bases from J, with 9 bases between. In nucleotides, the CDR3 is TGTGCCAGCAGCCAAGACTTTAATCTTGGCTACACCTTC. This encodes CASSQDFNLGYTF.

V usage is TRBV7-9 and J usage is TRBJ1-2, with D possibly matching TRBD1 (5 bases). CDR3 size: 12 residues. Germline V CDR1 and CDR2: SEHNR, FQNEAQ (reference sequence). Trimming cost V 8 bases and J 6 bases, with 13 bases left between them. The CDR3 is CASGTGGNGYTF. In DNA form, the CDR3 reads TGTGCCAGCGGAACCGGGGGGAATGGCTACACCTTC. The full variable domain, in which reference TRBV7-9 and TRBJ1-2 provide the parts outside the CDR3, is DTGVSQNPRHKITKRGQNVTFRCDPISEHNRLYWYRQTLGQGPEFLTYFQNEAQLEKSRLLSDRFSAERPKGSFSTLEIQRTEQGDSAMYLCASGTGGNGYTFGSGTRLTVV.

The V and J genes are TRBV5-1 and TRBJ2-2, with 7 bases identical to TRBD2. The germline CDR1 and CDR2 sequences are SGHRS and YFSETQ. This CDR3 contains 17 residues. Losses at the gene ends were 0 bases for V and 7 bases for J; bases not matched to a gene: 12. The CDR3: CASSLAGGTKGIGELFF. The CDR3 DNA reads TGCGCCAGCAGCTTGGCAGGCGGGACTAAAGGTATCGGGGAGCTGTTTTTT.

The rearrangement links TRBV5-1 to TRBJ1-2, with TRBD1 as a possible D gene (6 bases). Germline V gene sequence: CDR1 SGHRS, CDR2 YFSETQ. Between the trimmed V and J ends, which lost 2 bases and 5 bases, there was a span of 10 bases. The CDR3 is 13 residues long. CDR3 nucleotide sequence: TGCGCCAGCAGCTTCCGGGACACTTATGGCTACACCTTC. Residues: CASSFRDTYGYTF.

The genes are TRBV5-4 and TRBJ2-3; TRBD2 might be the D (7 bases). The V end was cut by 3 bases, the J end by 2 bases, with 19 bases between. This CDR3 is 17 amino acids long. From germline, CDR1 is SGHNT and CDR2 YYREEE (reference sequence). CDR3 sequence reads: CASSWGPPAGDTDTQYF. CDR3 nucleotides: TGTGCCAGCAGCTGGGGGCCCCCGGCGGGGGACACAGATACGCAGTATTTT.

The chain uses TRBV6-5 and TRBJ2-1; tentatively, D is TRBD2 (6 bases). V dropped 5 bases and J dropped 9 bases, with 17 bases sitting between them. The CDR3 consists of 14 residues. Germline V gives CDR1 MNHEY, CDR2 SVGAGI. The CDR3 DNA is TGTGCCAGCAGTCCGGACTCTAGCGTCGGTGAGCAGTTCTTC. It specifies CASSPDSSVGEQFF.

Here the CDR3 reads CASSEVSQGPSPEAFF. The DNA for the CDR3 is TGTGCCAGCAGTGAAGTTTCGCAGGGGCCGTCTCCTGAAGCTTTCTTT. The V call is TRBV6-1, the J call TRBJ1-1; D perhaps matches TRBD1 (6 bases). Trimming stripped 1 base from V and 6 bases from J, with 18 bases between. The CDR3 spans 16 residues. Germline V CDR1 and CDR2: MNHNS, SASEGT.

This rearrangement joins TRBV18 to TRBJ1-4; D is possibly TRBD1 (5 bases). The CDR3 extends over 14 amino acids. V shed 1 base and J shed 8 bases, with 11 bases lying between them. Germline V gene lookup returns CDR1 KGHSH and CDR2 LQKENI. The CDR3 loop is CASSPQGRREKLFF. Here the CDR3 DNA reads TGTGCCAGCTCACCACAGGGGCGTAGGGAAAAACTGTTTTTT.

CDR3 sequence (DNA): TGCGCCAGCAGCTCCCCGGGACTAGATTCGAGTGAGCAGTTCTTC. Protein product: CASSSPGLDSSEQFF. The chain uses TRBV5-1 and TRBJ2-1; 8 positions match TRBD2. CDR1 is SGHRS, CDR2 YFSETQ, per germline. The CDR3 covers 15 residues. V lost 3 bases and J lost 9; bases outside the gene matches: 11.

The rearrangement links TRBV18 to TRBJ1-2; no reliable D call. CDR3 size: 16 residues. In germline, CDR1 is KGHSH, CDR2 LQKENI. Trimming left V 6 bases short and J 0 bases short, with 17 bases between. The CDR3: CASSSILGSPNYGYTF. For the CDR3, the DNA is TGTGCCAGCTCGTCTATACTGGGCTCTCCTAACTATGGCTACACCTTC.

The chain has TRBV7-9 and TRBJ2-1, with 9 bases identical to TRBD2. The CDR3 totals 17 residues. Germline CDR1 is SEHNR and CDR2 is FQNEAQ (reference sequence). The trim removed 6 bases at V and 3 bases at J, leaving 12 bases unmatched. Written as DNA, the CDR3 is TGTGCCAGCAGTAAGTACCCCAGCGGGGGGATCTACAATGAGCAGTTCTTC. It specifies CASSKYPSGGIYNEQFF. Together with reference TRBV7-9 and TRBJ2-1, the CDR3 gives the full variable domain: DTGVSQNPRHKITKRGQNVTFRCDPISEHNRLYWYRQTLGQGPEFLTYFQNEAQLEKSRLLSDRFSAERPKGSFSTLEIQRTEQGDSAMYLCASSKYPSGGIYNEQFFGPGTRLTVL.